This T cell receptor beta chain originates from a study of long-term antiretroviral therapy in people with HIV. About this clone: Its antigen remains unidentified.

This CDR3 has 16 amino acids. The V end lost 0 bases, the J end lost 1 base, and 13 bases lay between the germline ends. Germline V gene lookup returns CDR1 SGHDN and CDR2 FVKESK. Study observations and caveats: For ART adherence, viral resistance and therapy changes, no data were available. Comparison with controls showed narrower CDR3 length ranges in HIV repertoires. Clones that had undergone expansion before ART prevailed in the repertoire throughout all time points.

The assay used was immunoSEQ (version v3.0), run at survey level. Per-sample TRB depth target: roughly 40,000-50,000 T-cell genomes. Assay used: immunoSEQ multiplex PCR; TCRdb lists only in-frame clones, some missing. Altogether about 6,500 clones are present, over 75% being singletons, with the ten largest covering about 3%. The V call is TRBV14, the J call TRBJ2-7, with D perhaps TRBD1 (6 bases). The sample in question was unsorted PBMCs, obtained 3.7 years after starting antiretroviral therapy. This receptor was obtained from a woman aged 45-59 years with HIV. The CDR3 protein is CASSQDQGSRSYEQYF. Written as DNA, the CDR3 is TGTGCCAGCAGCCAAGATCAGGGGTCTAGGTCCTACGAGCAGTACTTC.